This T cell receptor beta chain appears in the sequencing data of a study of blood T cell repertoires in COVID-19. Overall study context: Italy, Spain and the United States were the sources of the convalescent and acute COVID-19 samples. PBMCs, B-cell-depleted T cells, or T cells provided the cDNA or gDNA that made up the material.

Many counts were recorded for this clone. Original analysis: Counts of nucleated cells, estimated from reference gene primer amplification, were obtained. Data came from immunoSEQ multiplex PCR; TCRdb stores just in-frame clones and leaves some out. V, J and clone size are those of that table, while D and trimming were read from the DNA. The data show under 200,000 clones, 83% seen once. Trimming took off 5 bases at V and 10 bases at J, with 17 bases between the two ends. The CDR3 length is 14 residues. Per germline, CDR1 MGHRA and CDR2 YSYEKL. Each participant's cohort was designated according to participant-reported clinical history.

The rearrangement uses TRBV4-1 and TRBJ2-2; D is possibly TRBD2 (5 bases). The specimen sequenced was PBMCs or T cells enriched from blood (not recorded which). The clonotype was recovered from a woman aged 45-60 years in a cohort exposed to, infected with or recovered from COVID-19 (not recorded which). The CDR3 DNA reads TGCGCCAGCAGCGGACCACTAGGTATTGAGGAGCTGTTTTTT. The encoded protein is CASSGPLGIEELFF.